This is a list of T cell receptor beta chains from one sample in a study of blood T cell repertoires in COVID-19. The method was immunoSEQ multiplex PCR; TCRdb's version includes in-frame clones alone and lacks a portion of them. Of 70,000 or so clones in the sample, 70% to 90% were seen once. The sample was peripheral blood. Every receptor here comes from a young man with acute or convalescent COVID-19. Each CDR3 is given with its conserved first and last residue. The D gene is left open where the match is weak. Expanded clones get a size class; other rows say once, few or many, or leave the size out.

13	TRBV29-1	once	TRBJ2-3	TRBD1	TGCAGCGTTGGGACAGGGGGCCGGGATACGCAGTATTTT	CSVGTGGRDTQYF
16	TRBV10-3	-	TRBJ1-2	TRBD1	TGTGCCATCAGTGTAACTCCGGGACAGGGTGGGTATGGCTACACCTTC	CAISVTPGQGGYGYTF
14	TRBV27	medium-sized	TRBJ2-3	TRBD1	TGTGCCAGCAGTTTCATGACAGGGGCAGATACGCAGTATTTT	CASSFMTGADTQYF
13	TRBV19	-	TRBJ1-1	TRBD1	TGTGCCAGTAGGCTGACAGGGAGAACTGAAGCTTTCTTT	CASRLTGRTEAFF
19	TRBV3-1/TRBV3-2	few	TRBJ2-1	TRBD2	TGTGCCAGCAGCCAAGGGTTCCCCGGTGGAGCGGGGGGCCGGGGTGAGCAGTTCTTC	CASSQGFPGGAGGRGEQFF
16	TRBV7-8	once	TRBJ2-2	TRBD2	TGTGCCAGCAATTTTGAACTAGCGACGAACACCGGGGAGCTGTTTTTT	CASNFELATNTGELFF
14	TRBV2	-	TRBJ1-2	-	TGTGCCAGCAGCTCAGGGTGGGGAAACTATGGCTACACCTTC	CASSSGWGNYGYTF
15	TRBV6-2/TRBV6-3	-	TRBJ2-7	TRBD1	TGTGCCAGCAGTTACGCTAACAGGGGCGGACACGAGCAGTACTTC	CASSYANRGGHEQYF
16	TRBV2	-	TRBJ2-5	TRBD2	TGTGCCAGCAGTGTTGGTCTAGCGGGGGGGCAAGAGACCCAGTACTTC	CASSVGLAGGQETQYF
14	TRBV27	-	TRBJ2-1	TRBD2	TGTGCCAGCAGTCCTCGGGAAGGGAGGGATGAGCAGTTCTTC	CASSPREGRDEQFF
15	TRBV4-1	-	TRBJ2-1	TRBD2	TGCGCCAGCAGCCTGACTAGCGGGAACTACAATGAGCAGTTCTTC	CASSLTSGNYNEQFF
16	TRBV7-2	-	TRBJ2-2	TRBD2	TGTGCCAGCAGCTTAATGCCTAGCGGGAGCAACGGGGAGCTGTTTTTT	CASSLMPSGSNGELFF
14	TRBV7-2	-	TRBJ2-4	TRBD1	TGTGCCAGCAGCTCACAGGGGACCAAAAACATTCAGTACTTC	CASSSQGTKNIQYF
16	TRBV3-1/TRBV3-2	-	TRBJ1-1	TRBD1	TGTGCCAGCAGCCAAGTGAAGGGGACAGGATGGGCTGAAGCTTTCTTT	CASSQVKGTGWAEAFF
13	TRBV12-3/TRBV12-4	-	TRBJ1-1	-	TGTGCCAGCAGGGCGACAGGGAACACTGAAGCTTTCTTT	CASRATGNTEAFF
14	TRBV2	-	TRBJ1-2	TRBD1	TGTGCCAGCAGACCGGGGACAGGGGGGTACGGCTACACCTTC	CASRPGTGGYGYTF
15	TRBV25-1	-	TRBJ1-2	-	TGTGCCGGGGACCCGGACAGAAGGCCTAACTATGGCTACACCTTC	CAGDPDRRPNYGYTF
15	TRBV5-1	-	TRBJ2-5	-	TGCGCCAGCAGTTTGGGACTCCAGTACCAAGAGACCCAGTACTTC	CASSLGLQYQETQYF
15	TRBV4-1	-	TRBJ1-6	-	TGCGCCAGCAGCCGATCGACCGAGGCCGATTCACCCCTCCACTTT	CASSRSTEADSPLHF
14	TRBV3-1/TRBV3-2	-	TRBJ2-1	-	TGTGCCAGCAGTGTAGGGGGTACCTACAATGAGCAGTTCTTC	CASSVGGTYNEQFF
16	TRBV5-5	-	TRBJ2-1	TRBD2	TGTGCCAGCAGCGATAGCGGGAGGGTCTCCTACAATGAGCAGTTCTTC	CASSDSGRVSYNEQFF
15	TRBV3-1/TRBV3-2	-	TRBJ2-5	-	TGTGCCAGCAGCCCCCAACAGGGGCGGGGAGAGACCCAGTACTTC	CASSPQQGRGETQYF
18	TRBV7-3	-	TRBJ2-6	-	TGTGCCAGCAGCTTTCCCTATGGGGGGAACTCTGGGGCCAACGTCCTGACTTTC	CASSFPYGGNSGANVLTF
16	TRBV13	-	TRBJ1-2	TRBD1	TGTGCCAGCAGCTTATTCCGACAGGGGGCTGACTATGGCTACACCTTC	CASSLFRQGADYGYTF
18	TRBV5-6	once	TRBJ2-4	TRBD2	TGTGCCAGCAGCCGGAGTAGCGGGAGGGCCCGGGCCAAAAACATTCAGTACTTC	CASSRSSGRARAKNIQYF
14	TRBV30	-	TRBJ2-1	TRBD2	TGTGCCTGGAGTAGGGGAGGGGCCTACAATGAGCAGTTCTTC	CAWSRGGAYNEQFF
15	TRBV9	-	TRBJ2-5	TRBD1	TGTGCCAGCAGCGGTTCCACAGGGGCGAGGGAGACCCAGTACTTC	CASSGSTGARETQYF
12	TRBV6-6	once	TRBJ1-3	-	TGTGCCAGTGCAGGGTACGGAAACACCATATATTTT	CASAGYGNTIYF